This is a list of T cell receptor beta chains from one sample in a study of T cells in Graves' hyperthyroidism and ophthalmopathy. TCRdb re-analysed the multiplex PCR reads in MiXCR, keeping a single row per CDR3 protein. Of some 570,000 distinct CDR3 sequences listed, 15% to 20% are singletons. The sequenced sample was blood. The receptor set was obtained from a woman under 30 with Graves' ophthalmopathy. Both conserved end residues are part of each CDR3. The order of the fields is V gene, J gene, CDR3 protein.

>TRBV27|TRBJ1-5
CASTSLLHLYSNQPQHF
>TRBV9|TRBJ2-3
CASSVGPSSTDTQYF
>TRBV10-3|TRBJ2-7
CAISDLSGQGDEQYF
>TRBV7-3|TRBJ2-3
CASSPTSTGTTDTQYF
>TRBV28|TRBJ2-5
CASSPTREVKETQYF
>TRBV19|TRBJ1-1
CASSISGAPGTEAFF
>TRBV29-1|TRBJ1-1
CSATGVNTEAFF
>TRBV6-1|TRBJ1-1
CASSSALDFDRMNTEAFF
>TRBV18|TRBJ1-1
CASQIGPGQTLEAFF
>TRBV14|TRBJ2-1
CASSQDREYNEQFF
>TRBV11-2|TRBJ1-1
CASTPRTGQGEAFF
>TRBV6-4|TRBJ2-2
CASSDSGGATGELFF
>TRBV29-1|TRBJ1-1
CSVFGRNTEAFF
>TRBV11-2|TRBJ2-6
CASSQHRDRAPSGANVLTF
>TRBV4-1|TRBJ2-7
CASSQGELSSYEQYF
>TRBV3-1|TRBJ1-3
CASSRDSFPGNTIYF
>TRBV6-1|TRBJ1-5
CATLGTLYSNQPQHF
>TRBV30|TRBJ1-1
CAWSKNGRNTEAFF
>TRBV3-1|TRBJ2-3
CASSPNTDTKYF
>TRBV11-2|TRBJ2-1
CASSLPTGSYEQFF
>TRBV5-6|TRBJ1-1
CASSTRQVNTEAFF
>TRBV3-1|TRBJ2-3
CASSQGSTSSTQYF
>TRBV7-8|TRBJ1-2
CASSILTGSGNYGYTF
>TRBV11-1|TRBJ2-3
CASSLAGSSGRPDTQYF
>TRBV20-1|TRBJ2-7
CSALRLGAYEQYF
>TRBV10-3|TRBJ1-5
CAISESGRGRSQPQHF
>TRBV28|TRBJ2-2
CASSRTGINTGELFF
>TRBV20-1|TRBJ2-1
CSARAPGTGRYNEQFF
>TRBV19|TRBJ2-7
CASSIRGTDHEQYF
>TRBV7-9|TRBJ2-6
CASSLDRGLSSSGANVLTF
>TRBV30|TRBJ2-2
CAWALAGGSGELFF
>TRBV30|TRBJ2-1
CAWSVGPIYEQFF
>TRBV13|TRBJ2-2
CASSLVDSNTGELFF
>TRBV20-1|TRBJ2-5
CSARYLAGVETQYF
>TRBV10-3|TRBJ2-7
CAISESRDRGDYEQYF
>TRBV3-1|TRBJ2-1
CASRPSSYNEQFF
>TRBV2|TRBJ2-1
CASSVRTLTYNEQFF
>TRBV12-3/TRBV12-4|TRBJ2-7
CASRTGQASYEQYF
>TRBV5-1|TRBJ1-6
CVSSQKSLQGAKSSPLHF
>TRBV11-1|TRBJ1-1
CASAEGLNTEAFF
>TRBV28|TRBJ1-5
CASSFRGANQPQHF
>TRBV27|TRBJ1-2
CASSPLRGRDYGYTF